This TCR beta chain was identified during a study of OX40 agonist ivuxolimab in advanced cancers. Study context: Having had anti-PD-1, anti-PD-L1 or anti-CTLA-4 therapy before was allowed, and approximately 40% had some. Overall study findings and caveats: Circulating CD4+ and CD8+ T cells showed clonal expansion by week 6 at 0.1 to 3.0 mg/kg. The authors also found low normalized T-cell clonal expansion in some nonresponders.

Germline V gene lookup returns CDR1 MGHRA and CDR2 YSYEKL. The CDR3 has 15 residues. The V end was cut by 1 base, the J end by 0 bases, with 9 bases between. About this clone itself: The antigen remains undetermined.

The method was immunoSEQ multiplex PCR; TCRdb's version includes in-frame clones alone and lacks a portion of them. There are about 70,000 clones in the sample; just over 85% occur only once, and 2.5% to 3% lies in the top ten. At baseline, cycle 4 day 1, and cycle 7 day 1, blood was sampled. The input for sequencing was CD4+ or CD8+ T cells sorted from blood, taken in a trial of the OX40 agonist ivuxolimab. The sequence was collected from an adult with an advanced solid tumor such as melanoma, head and neck, liver or kidney cancer. The genes are TRBV4-1 and TRBJ2-5; D gene uncertain. CDR3 residues: CASSQGVADQETQYF. CDR3 DNA: TGCGCCAGCAGCCAAGGCGTCGCCGACCAAGAGACCCAGTACTTC.